A single sample is the source of the 24 T cell receptor beta chains below, sequenced in a study of tumor-infiltrating lymphocytes in primary liver carcinoma. From unsorted bulk tissue weighing roughly 18-31 mg, DNA and RNA were co-extracted. Reverse transcription of around 500 ng total RNA with a constant-region primer produced TCR beta cDNA. Each TCR beta library was derived from three nested multiplex PCR rounds that employed slightly modified ARM-PCR. Each of the first two PCR rounds ran roughly 10 cycles with TRBV1-TRBV30 forward and C-beta reverse primers. Using its own MiXCR run on the multiplex PCR reads, TCRdb lists one record per CDR3 protein. The data hold approximately 80,000 distinct CDR3 sequences, with 65% to 75% observed a single time. Sequenced input: tumor-adjacent normal liver tissue. The origin of the receptors is a man aged 40-50 years with primary liver carcinoma and hepatitis B virus infection.

Comments on this clonotype: The junction departs from the called germline gene at one end, perhaps through a read error. The chain is built from TRBV6-6 and TRBJ2-3; D unresolved. The CDR3 runs to 14 residues. Per the germline V gene, CDR1 is MNHNY and CDR2 is SVGAGI (reference sequence). CDR3 residues: CTSSRRAKPDTQYF. Here the CDR3 DNA reads TGTACCAGCAGTCGCCGGGCCAAACCAGATACGCAGTATTTT.

A note on this clonotype: The junction and the germline gene differ at one end; a read error may be behind it. The chain employs TRBV12-3 or TRBV12-4 and TRBJ1-4, with D unclear. This CDR3 comprises 15 residues. The CDR3 here is CTSIGMAATNEKLFF. DNA for the CDR3: TGTACCAGCATAGGAATGGCGGCAACTAATGAAAAACTGTTTTTT.

Only one count was recorded for this clonotype. This chain's CDR3 is CASTFYGGSTEAQYF. The CDR3 region has the DNA TGTGCCAGCACCTTCTATGGGGGTAGCACAGAAGCGCAGTATTTT. V gene TRBV11-2 combines with J gene TRBJ2-3; D may match TRBD1 or TRBD2 (5 bases each). Germline CDR1 reads SGHAT; CDR2 reads FQNNGV. Trimming took off 7 bases at V and 10 bases at J, with 24 bases between the two ends. The CDR3 totals 15 residues.

V usage is TRBV7-9 and J usage is TRBJ2-5; D not resolved. Per the germline V gene, CDR1 is SEHNR and CDR2 is FQNEAQ (reference sequence). V gave up 5 bases and J gave up 5 bases, with 6 bases separating them. The CDR3 sequence is 11 residues long. CDR3 coding DNA: TGTGCCAGCAGCCCGAAGGAGACCCAGTACTTC. Translated: CASSPKETQYF. Combining the CDR3 with reference TRBV7-9 and TRBJ2-5 gives the whole variable domain DTGVSQNPRHKITKRGQNVTFRCDPISEHNRLYWYRQTLGQGPEFLTYFQNEAQLEKSRLLSDRFSAERPKGSFSTLEIQRTEQGDSAMYLCASSPKETQYFGPGTRLLVL.

Notes on this clonotype: One end of the junction does not line up with germline, which may come from a read error. This chain connects TRBV12-5 to TRBJ2-7; perhaps TRBD2 as D (5 bases). Germline V lookup: CDR1 LGHNT, CDR2 FRNRAP. CDR3 length equals 13 residues. The CDR3 is CASEGTGSYVQYF. DNA for the CDR3: TGTGCCAGTGAGGGAACCGGTTCCTACGTGCAGTACTTC.

Note on this clonotype: One junction end does not reproduce the germline sequence, and a read error may be involved. V is TRBV11-2 and J is TRBJ2-7, with D perhaps being TRBD1 or TRBD2 (5 bases each). Germline CDR1 SGHAT, CDR2 FQNNGV. This CDR3 region has 13 residues. The CDR3 loop is CATSFDSTYEQYF. CDR3 nucleotide sequence: TGTGCCACTAGCTTCGACAGCACCTACGAGCAGTATTTC.

This clonotype was counted ten times or more. The chain is built from TRBV12-3 or TRBV12-4 and TRBJ1-5; 8 bases fit TRBD1. This CDR3 has 17 residues. The V and J ends lost 5 bases and 6 bases, in that order; junction bases with no gene match: 15. The CDR3 is CASSPSVLDRDGQPQHF. The CDR3 DNA follows: TGTGCCAGCAGTCCATCGGTGTTGGACAGGGACGGTCAGCCCCAGCATTTT.

Comment on this clonotype: With a much larger clone just one base away, this may be a read error. The gene calls are TRBV28 and TRBJ2-1, with D perhaps assigned TRBD1 or TRBD2 (6 bases each). Germline V gene sequence: CDR1 MDHEN, CDR2 SYDVKM. CDR3 length equals 13 residues. V lost 5 bases, J lost 10 bases, and 15 bases lay in between. The CDR3 DNA follows: TGTGCCAGCAGTCCCTCTAGGGGGAGGGAGCAGTTCTTC. This gives the protein CASSPSRGREQFF. Full variable domain (remainder filled in from reference TRBV28 and TRBJ2-1): DVKVTQSSRYLVKRTGEKVFLECVQDMDHENMFWYRQDPGLGLRLIYFSYDVKMKEKGDIPEGYSVSREKKERFSLILESASTNQTSMYLCASSPSRGREQFFGPGTRLTVL.

Comment on this clonotype: Its ends do not fully match the called genes, so a read error is possible. This rearrangement joins TRBV13 to TRBJ1-2, with D unclear. The V gene's germline CDR1 is PRHDT and CDR2 FYEKMQ (reference sequence). This CDR3 spans 16 amino acids. CDR3 bases: TGTGCCAGCAGCCCCCCCACATCAGCCGGTAATTATGGTTACACCTTC. It yields the protein CASSPPTSAGNYGYTF.

This clonotype has a handful of counts. This rearrangement joins TRBV4-3 to TRBJ2-7, with D possibly matching TRBD1 (6 bases). The CDR3 is 15 amino acids. Trimming left V 1 base short and J 10 bases short, with 20 bases between. Germline V gene lookup returns CDR1 LGHNA and CDR2 YSLEER. The CDR3 DNA follows: TGCGCCAGCAGCCAAGCTTGGCCAGGGGCCTACGTACAGTACTTC. This translates into CASSQAWPGAYVQYF.

The J gene is TRBJ2-7, the V gene TRBV4-1; weak D call: TRBD1 (5 bases). Trimming cost V 9 bases and J 3 bases, with 24 bases left between them. The CDR3 sequence is 16 residues long. Germline loops: CDR1 MGHRA, CDR2 YSYEKL. This CDR3 is CASNQDGAGNVYEQYF. In DNA, the CDR3 is TGCGCCAGTAACCAAGATGGGGCAGGGAATGTCTACGAGCAGTACTTC.

About this clonotype: An end of the junction differs from the germline gene, which may be a read error. The chain is built from TRBV6-6 and TRBJ2-2, with D uncertain. Germline lookup yields CDR1 MNHNY and CDR2 SVGAGI (reference sequence). The CDR3 is 12 amino acids. The DNA for the CDR3 is TGTACCAGCAACCCTCTTACCGGGGAGCTGTTTTTT. Its translation: CTSNPLTGELFF.

Concerning this clonotype: The junction departs from the called germline gene at one end, perhaps through a read error. This chain links TRBV4-2 with TRBJ2-5, with D hard to call. Germline V CDR1 and CDR2: LGHNA, YNFKEQ. This CDR3 is built from 15 residues. CDR3 region: CPSSQDRISRETQYF. CDR3 bases: TGTCCCAGCAGCCAAGATCGCATATCCCGAGAGACCCAGTACTTC.

The chain carries TRBV12-3 or TRBV12-4 and TRBJ2-2, with a possible D match to TRBD1 (5 bases). The CDR3 consists of 16 residues. Trimming shortened V by 2 bases and J by 6 bases, and 16 bases separated the two germline ends. CDR3 loop: CASSLCPGSNAGELFF. The CDR3 coding sequence is TGTGCCAGCAGTTTATGCCCAGGGTCCAACGCCGGGGAGCTGTTTTTT.

This clonotype has a count of ten or more. V usage is TRBV7-8 and J usage is TRBJ2-6, with 8 bases aligning to TRBD2. CDR1 is SGHVS and CDR2 is FQNEAQ in the germline V gene. There are 17 residues in the CDR3. The V and J ends lost 1 base and 2 bases, in that order; junction bases with no gene match: 4. CDR3 protein: CASSLDGRGAGANVLTF. Here the CDR3 DNA reads TGTGCCAGCAGCTTAGACGGGAGGGGGGCTGGGGCCAACGTCCTGACTTTC. Complete variable domain (other parts from reference TRBV7-8 and TRBJ2-6): GAGVSQSPRYKVAKRGQDVALRCDPISGHVSLFWYQQALGQGPEFLTYFQNEAQLDKSGLPSDRFFAERPEGSVSTLKIQRTQQEDSAVYLCASSLDGRGAGANVLTFGAGSRLTVL.

This clonotype was observed a handful of times. The junction differs from germline at one of its ends, possibly a read error. The chain recombines TRBV11-2 with TRBJ2-5; 7 bases line up with TRBD2. Germline CDR1 is SGHAT and CDR2 is FQNNGV. The CDR3 extends over 18 amino acids. The CDR3 loop reads CASSLDPWSSGGGETQYF. For the CDR3, the DNA is TGTGCAAGCAGCTTAGATCCGTGGTCTAGCGGTGGAGGAGAGACCCAGTACTTC.

This clonotype was detected a few times. At one end the junction does not follow the germline gene, possibly because of a read error. The rearrangement links TRBV6-2 or TRBV6-3 to TRBJ2-6; 7 nucleotides line up with TRBD1. The CDR3 has 15 amino acids. Germline V gene lookup returns CDR1 MNHEY and CDR2 SVGEGT. Here the CDR3 DNA reads TGTGCCAGCAGTTTAACAGGGGCTGGGGCCAACGTTCTGGCTTTC. Translation gives CASSLTGAGANVLAF.

With regard to this clonotype: At one end, the junction sequence differs from germline, possibly due to a read error. The V and J genes are TRBV6-2 or TRBV6-3 and TRBJ2-1; the D gene could be TRBD1 or TRBD2 (6 bases each). Per germline, CDR1 MNHEY and CDR2 SVGEGT. The CDR3 is 14 residues long. Written as DNA, the CDR3 is TGTGTCAGCAGTTACGGGACTTATAGCAGGGGGCAGTTCTTC. Encoded protein: CVSSYGTYSRGQFF.

This clonotype was seen many times. The chain is built from TRBV28 and TRBJ2-7; D remains unclear. The ends were cut back, 3 bases at V and 2 bases at J, with 11 bases in the middle. The CDR3 extends over 14 amino acids. The V gene's germline CDR1 is MDHEN and CDR2 SYDVKM. The CDR3 protein is CASSFHGTAYEQYF. In nucleotides, the CDR3 is TGTGCCAGCAGTTTTCACGGAACGGCCTACGAGCAGTACTTC.

This chain connects TRBV6-5 to TRBJ2-1; D perhaps matches TRBD2 (5 bases). V lost 6 bases to trimming and J lost 0 bases, with 12 bases between them. There are 15 residues in the CDR3. CDR1 and CDR2 from the germline V gene are MNHEY and SVGAGI. CDR3 protein: CASRTNGYSYNEQFF. The CDR3 bases are TGTGCCAGCAGGACTAATGGGTACTCCTACAATGAGCAGTTCTTC.

V and J are TRBV18 and TRBJ2-7, with 7 bases identical to TRBD2. Germline V lookup: CDR1 KGHSH, CDR2 LQKENI. The length of the CDR3 is 15 residues. The V gene end was trimmed by 0 bases and the J gene end by 10 bases; junction bases not matched to a gene: 12. The CDR3 DNA sequence: TGTGCCAGCTCACCACCGTACGGTTCGGGAGGCGATCAGTACTTC. Protein: CASSPPYGSGGDQYF. Using reference TRBV18 and TRBJ2-7 for the parts outside the CDR3, the full variable domain is NAGVMQNPRHLVRRRGQEARLRCSPMKGHSHVYWYRQLPEEGLKFMVYLQKENIIDESGMPKERFSAEFPKEGPSILRIQQVVRGDSAAYFCASSPPYGSGGDQYFGPGTRLTVT.

The chain uses TRBV11-2 and TRBJ1-2, with TRBD1 identical over 8 bases. Trimming at V came to 8 bases and at J to 8 bases, leaving 16 bases not matched to a gene. The CDR3 length is 15 residues. CDR1 is SGHAT, CDR2 FQNNGV, per germline. Here the CDR3 DNA reads TGTGCCAGCGGCTATGCAGGGGGCTCCTCCCCCGGCTACACCTTC. This gives the protein CASGYAGGSSPGYTF.

Of note for this clonotype: This may be a read error: a much more frequent sequence differs by one nucleotide. V is TRBV4-1 and J is TRBJ2-4; D may be TRBD1 (6 bases). This CDR3 has 18 amino acids. From germline, CDR1 is MGHRA and CDR2 YSYEKL. CDR3: CASNQEVGRWGLKNIQYF. As DNA, the CDR3 is TGCGCCAGCAACCAAGAGGTCGGTAGGTGGGGGCTCAAAAACATTCAGTACTTC.

Notes on this clonotype: One end of the junction is discordant with germline, which a read error may explain. The V call is TRBV11-1, the J call TRBJ2-1; D perhaps matches TRBD1 (6 bases). CDR3 length equals 12 residues. From germline, CDR1 is SGHAT and CDR2 FQDESV (reference sequence). The CDR3 here is CGSAGVYNEQLF. In DNA form, the CDR3 reads TGTGGCAGCGCAGGGGTCTACAATGAGCAGCTCTTC.